One T cell receptor beta chain is described in this entry. Germline lookup yields CDR1 MNHEY and CDR2 SVGAGI. This CDR3 is built from 14 residues. This entry belongs to a study of STAT5B mutations in CD4+ large granular lymphocyte leukemia. Data came from immunoSEQ multiplex PCR; TCRdb stores just in-frame clones and leaves some out. This sample has 40,000 or so clones, with 75% to 85% found just once. Sequenced input: CD4+ T cells from blood buffy coats. This clonotype was sampled from a human donor in good health. The chain carries TRBV6-5 and TRBJ2-5, with 13 bases identical to TRBD2. The J call may be mistaken, given a closer DNA end match to TRBJ2-7. CDR3 loop: CASIRLAGGTEQYF. The CDR3 DNA reads TGTGCCAGCATCAGACTAGCGGGAGGAACCGAGCAGTACTTC.